A selection of T cell receptor beta chains follows, all from one sample in a study of blood T cell repertoires in COVID-19. Repertoires were generated with immunoSEQ multiplex PCR, while TCRdb's copy carries only in-frame clones and drops some. The repertoire holds over 200,000 clones, with 89% as singletons. The sample consisted of peripheral blood. The origin of the receptors is a man in his fifties or sixties who had recovered from COVID-19. Both conserved end residues are part of each CDR3. Fields, in order: J gene, D gene, V gene, CDR3 length, clone size, CDR3 DNA, CDR3 protein. A D gene is named only where the DNA matches it firmly. The size entry is marked missing in some rows and otherwise reads once, few, many or a size class.

TRBJ2-3 | - | TRBV20-1 | 15 | - | TGCAGTGCTAGTCAGACTAGTTGGAGCACAGATACGCAGTATTTT | CSASQTSWSTDTQYF
TRBJ2-6 | - | TRBV5-1 | 16 | - | TGCGCCAGCAGCTCCCAAGGAGGGACTGGGGCCAACGTCCTGACTTTC | CASSSQGGTGANVLTF
TRBJ1-2 | TRBD1 | TRBV11-2 | 16 | - | TGTGCCAGCAGCCCAGCCGGAGGACAGGGAGGGAGTGGCTACACCTTC | CASSPAGGQGGSGYTF
TRBJ1-2 | - | TRBV7-9 | 15 | - | TGTGCCAGCAGCTTAGCCTTAACAGCTCCCTATGGCTACACCTTC | CASSLALTAPYGYTF
TRBJ1-2 | TRBD1 | TRBV10-3 | 13 | - | TGTGCCATCGGGGGGACAGGGGGCTTTGGCTACACCTTC | CAIGGTGGFGYTF
TRBJ1-2 | - | TRBV6-2/TRBV6-3 | 15 | - | TGTGCCAGCAGTTACTCATCGAGAGCTAACTATGGCTACACCTTC | CASSYSSRANYGYTF
TRBJ2-7 | TRBD2 | TRBV9 | 15 | - | TGTGCCAGCAGCGTAGGGCTAGCGGGAAACTACGAGCAGTACTTC | CASSVGLAGNYEQYF
TRBJ2-7 | TRBD2 | TRBV5-4 | 14 | - | TGTGCCAGCAGCTCTGGCGGGGGAGCCTACGAGCAGTACTTC | CASSSGGGAYEQYF
TRBJ2-1 | TRBD2 | TRBV30 | 15 | - | TGTGCCTGGACCACCGGGACTAGCTCCTACAATGAGCAGTTCTTC | CAWTTGTSSYNEQFF
TRBJ1-6 | - | TRBV7-2 | 16 | - | TGTGCCAGCAGCTTGGGCTACTCGGTTGGGAATTCACCCCTCCACTTT | CASSLGYSVGNSPLHF
TRBJ2-5 | TRBD2 | TRBV19 | 15 | - | TGTGCCAGTAGTATGGTTAGCGGGGGTCTGGAGACCCAGTACTTC | CASSMVSGGLETQYF
TRBJ2-1 | - | TRBV7-2 | 14 | - | TGTGCCAGCGGACAGCCCGGGGCCGGGAATGAGCAGTTCTTC | CASGQPGAGNEQFF
TRBJ2-1 | - | TRBV19 | 13 | - | TGTGCCAGTTCTAGGAGCTCCTACAATGAGCAGTTCTTC | CASSRSSYNEQFF
TRBJ2-7 | TRBD2 | TRBV18 | 17 | - | TGTGCCAGCTCACCAAGGACTAGCGGGGGGACGTCCTACGAGCAGTACTTC | CASSPRTSGGTSYEQYF
TRBJ1-2 | TRBD1 | TRBV5-1 | 15 | once | TGCGCCAGCAGCGCCGAAGCGGACAGGGGCGGAGGCTACACCTTC | CASSAEADRGGGYTF
TRBJ1-3 | TRBD1 | TRBV10-3 | 12 | - | TGTGCCATACAGGGGGGTGGAAACACCATATATTTT | CAIQGGGNTIYF
TRBJ1-6 | - | TRBV5-1 | 16 | - | TGCGCCAGCAGCCTCGACAGGAGCTCCTATAATTCACCCCTCCACTTT | CASSLDRSSYNSPLHF
TRBJ2-7 | - | TRBV7-6 | 13 | - | TGTGCCAGCAGCCGGGGAGATATGGACGAGCAGTACTTC | CASSRGDMDEQYF
TRBJ2-2 | TRBD2 | TRBV20-1 | 11 | - | TGCAGTGTAGCGGGGATCGGGGAGCTGTTTTTT | CSVAGIGELFF
TRBJ2-7 | TRBD2 | TRBV5-4 | 14 | - | TGTGCCAGCAGCTCGGGACTACCGGATTACGAGCAGTACTTC | CASSSGLPDYEQYF
TRBJ1-3 | - | TRBV28 | 14 | - | TGTGCCAGCAGTTTGCGGGTTGTGGTCCACACCATATATTTT | CASSLRVVVHTIYF
TRBJ1-2 | TRBD1 | TRBV28 | 17 | - | TGTGCCAGCAGCGCCCGAAGACAGGGCTGGACTAACTATGGCTACACCTTC | CASSARRQGWTNYGYTF
TRBJ1-3 | TRBD1 | TRBV3-1/TRBV3-2 | 15 | - | TGTGCCAGCAGCTGGGACAGGGCAAATGGAAACACCATATATTTT | CASSWDRANGNTIYF
TRBJ1-1 | TRBD1 | TRBV5-6 | 16 | - | TGTGCCAGCAGCTCTGGGACAGGGGCATACAACACTGAAGCTTTCTTT | CASSSGTGAYNTEAFF
TRBJ1-5 | - | TRBV28 | 11 | - | TGTGCCAGCAGTTTAGGGCCAGCCCAGCATTTT | CASSLGPAQHF
TRBJ1-6 | - | TRBV7-9 | 15 | - | TGTGCCAGCAGCCTATGGCAGGGAAGTGGTTCACCCCTCCACTTT | CASSLWQGSGSPLHF
TRBJ1-5 | TRBD1 | TRBV28 | 15 | - | TGTGCCAGCAGTCCGACAGGGTCAGAGAATCAGCCCCAGCATTTT | CASSPTGSENQPQHF
TRBJ2-7 | TRBD2 | TRBV7-3 | 16 | once | TGTGCCAGCAGCCCCCTAGCGGGAGGATCCTTAAACGAGCAGTACTTC | CASSPLAGGSLNEQYF
TRBJ2-7 | TRBD2 | TRBV6-6 | 15 | - | TGTGCCAGCAGTCTAGCGGGGGCCGCATCCTACGAGCAGTACTTC | CASSLAGAASYEQYF
TRBJ2-3 | - | TRBV19 | 16 | - | TGTGCCAGTCATCCTTGGGGCAGGGCGGACACAGATACGCAGTATTTT | CASHPWGRADTDTQYF
TRBJ2-7 | TRBD1 | TRBV27 | 15 | - | TGTGCCAGCAGTTCACACTCGGGACAGGGCGGCGAGCAGTACTTC | CASSSHSGQGGEQYF
TRBJ1-2 | - | TRBV2 | 14 | few | TGTGCCAGTGGGGAGGGACGGTTTAACTATGGCTACACCTTC | CASGEGRFNYGYTF
TRBJ1-5 | - | TRBV6-5 | 13 | - | TGTGCCAGCAGTTCGGGGAGAGGTCAGCCCCAGCATTTT | CASSSGRGQPQHF
TRBJ2-6 | - | TRBV11-3 | 15 | - | TGTGCCAGCAGCGGGACTTACTCTGGGGCCAACGTCCTGACTTTC | CASSGTYSGANVLTF
TRBJ2-7 | - | TRBV18 | 14 | - | TGTGCCAGCTCACCGACGGACAGAACCTACGAGCAGTACTTC | CASSPTDRTYEQYF
TRBJ1-1 | TRBD1 | TRBV4-2 | 15 | - | TGTGCCAGCAGCCAAGAAACAGGGGGGGGGACTGAAGCTTTCTTT | CASSQETGGGTEAFF
TRBJ2-3 | - | TRBV5-4 | 15 | - | TGTGCCAGCAGCTTGGTAGGCAGGGTAACAGATACGCAGTATTTT | CASSLVGRVTDTQYF
TRBJ1-3 | TRBD1 | TRBV18 | 18 | - | TGTGCCAGCTCCCCTGGGGGCAACAGGGGGCCAAGTGGAAACACCATATATTTT | CASSPGGNRGPSGNTIYF
TRBJ1-3 | TRBD1 | TRBV3-1/TRBV3-2 | 15 | - | TGTGCCAGCAGCTCTCCAGGGGGCTCTGGAAACACCATATATTTT | CASSSPGGSGNTIYF
TRBJ1-1 | - | TRBV7-3 | 14 | - | TGTGCCAGCAGCATAAAAGGACTAAACACTGAAGCTTTCTTT | CASSIKGLNTEAFF
TRBJ2-2 | - | TRBV24-1 | 15 | - | TGTGCCACCAGTGATCCCGGGACTCCTACCGGGGAGCTGTTTTTT | CATSDPGTPTGELFF
TRBJ2-1 | - | TRBV7-8 | 17 | - | TGTGCCAGCAGCTTGAACGCGGGGAGCCTCTCCTACAATGAGCAGTTCTTC | CASSLNAGSLSYNEQFF
TRBJ2-1 | - | TRBV30 | 16 | - | TGTGCCTGGTACGACATTACCGGTATTACCTACAATGAGCAGTTCTTC | CAWYDITGITYNEQFF
TRBJ2-7 | TRBD1 | TRBV19 | 15 | - | TGTGCCAGTAGTTCCCCCCGGGACAGGGGCTACGAGCAGTACTTC | CASSSPRDRGYEQYF
TRBJ1-1 | - | TRBV14 | 13 | - | TGTGCCAGCAGCCTCAGCAGGGGCACTGAAGCTTTCTTT | CASSLSRGTEAFF
TRBJ2-5 | TRBD1 | TRBV7-6 | 15 | - | TGTGCCAGCAGCTTAGGTCTGACAGGGTTAGAGACCCAGTACTTC | CASSLGLTGLETQYF
TRBJ1-1 | TRBD1 | TRBV19 | 13 | - | TGTGCCAGTAGGGGACAGGGGGCGACTGAAGCTTTCTTT | CASRGQGATEAFF
TRBJ1-5 | - | TRBV19 | 13 | - | TGTGCCAGTAGTATGGATCGGGATCAGCCCCAGCATTTT | CASSMDRDQPQHF
TRBJ1-1 | TRBD1 | TRBV5-1 | 14 | - | TGCGCCAGCAGCTGGGACAGGGTAAGGACTGAAGCTTTCTTT | CASSWDRVRTEAFF
TRBJ2-5 | TRBD1 | TRBV6-5 | 14 | - | TGTGCCAGCAGCCGGACAGGGGGCCGGGAGACCCAGTACTTC | CASSRTGGRETQYF
TRBJ2-7 | - | TRBV19 | 13 | - | TGTGCCAGTAGTATAGATCGAGAGTCTGAGCAGTACTTC | CASSIDRESEQYF
TRBJ2-5 | TRBD1 | TRBV6-2/TRBV6-3 | 16 | - | TGTGCCAGCAGCTATGGAATGGGACAGGGGGGAGAGACCCAGTACTTC | CASSYGMGQGGETQYF
TRBJ1-6 | - | TRBV19 | 16 | - | TGTGCCAGTACCCGAAGCGGGGCACGGAGTAATTCACCCCTCCACTTT | CASTRSGARSNSPLHF
TRBJ2-2 | - | TRBV24-1 | 17 | once | TGTGCCACCAGCTCCTCCCCCGGGGCAGGGGACACCGGGGAGCTGTTTTTT | CATSSSPGAGDTGELFF
TRBJ1-2 | TRBD1 | TRBV19 | 15 | - | TGTGCCAGTAGTATAATTGGAGGGGGCGGATATGGCTACACCTTC | CASSIIGGGGYGYTF
TRBJ2-3 | TRBD2 | TRBV7-2 | 15 | - | TGTGCCAGCAGCATTCAGCGGGATCGGGGAGATACGCAGTATTTT | CASSIQRDRGDTQYF
TRBJ2-7 | - | TRBV11-2 | 12 | - | TGTGCCAGCAGCTCAACTAGCATCGAGCAGTACTTC | CASSSTSIEQYF
TRBJ2-1 | TRBD1 | TRBV9 | 16 | - | TGTGCCAGCAGCGTAGGGCTAGGGACAGGGAGGAATGAGCAGTTCTTC | CASSVGLGTGRNEQFF